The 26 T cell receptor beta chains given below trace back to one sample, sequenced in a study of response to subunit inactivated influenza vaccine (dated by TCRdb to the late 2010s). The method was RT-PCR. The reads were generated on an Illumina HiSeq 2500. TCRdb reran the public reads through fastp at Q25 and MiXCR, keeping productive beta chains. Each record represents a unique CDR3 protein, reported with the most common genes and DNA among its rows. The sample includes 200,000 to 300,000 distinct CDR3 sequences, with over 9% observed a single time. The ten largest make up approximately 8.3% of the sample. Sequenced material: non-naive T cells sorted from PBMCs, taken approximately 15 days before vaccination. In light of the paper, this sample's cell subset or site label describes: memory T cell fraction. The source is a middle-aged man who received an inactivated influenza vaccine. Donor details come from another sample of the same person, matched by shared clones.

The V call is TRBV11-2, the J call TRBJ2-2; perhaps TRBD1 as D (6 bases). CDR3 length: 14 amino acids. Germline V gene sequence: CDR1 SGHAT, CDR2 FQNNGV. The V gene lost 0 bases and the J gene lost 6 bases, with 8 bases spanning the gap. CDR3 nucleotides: TGTGCCAGCAGCTTAGACAGGGGTGCCGGGGAGCTGTTTTTT. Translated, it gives CASSLDRGAGELFF.

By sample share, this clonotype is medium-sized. CDR3 sequence reads: CASTHPASYEQYF. The DNA for the CDR3 is TGTGCCAGCACCCACCCAGCCTCCTACGAGCAGTACTTC. This rearrangement joins TRBV28 to TRBJ2-7; D is ambiguous. V dropped 7 bases and J dropped 0 bases, with 10 bases sitting between them. This CDR3 is built from 13 residues. The V gene's germline CDR1 is MDHEN and CDR2 SYDVKM.

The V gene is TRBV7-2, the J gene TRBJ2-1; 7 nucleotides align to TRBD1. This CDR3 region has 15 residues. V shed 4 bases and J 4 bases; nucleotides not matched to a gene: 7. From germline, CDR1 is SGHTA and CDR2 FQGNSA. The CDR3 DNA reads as TGTGCCAGCAGCTCCCTGGACAGGATATACAATGAGCAGTTCTTC. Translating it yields CASSSLDRIYNEQFF.

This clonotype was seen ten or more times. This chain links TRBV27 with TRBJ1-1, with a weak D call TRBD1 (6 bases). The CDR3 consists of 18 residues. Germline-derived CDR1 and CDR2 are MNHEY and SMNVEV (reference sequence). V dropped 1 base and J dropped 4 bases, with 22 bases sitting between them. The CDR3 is CASSLFFAGGNPPTEAFF. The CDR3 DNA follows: TGTGCCAGCAGTTTATTTTTTGCTGGGGGCAACCCTCCCACTGAAGCTTTCTTT.

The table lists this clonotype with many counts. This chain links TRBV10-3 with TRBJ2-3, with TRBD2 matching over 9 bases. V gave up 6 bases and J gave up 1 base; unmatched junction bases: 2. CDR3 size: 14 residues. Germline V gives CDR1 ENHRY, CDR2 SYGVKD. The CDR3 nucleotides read TGTGCCATCAGATCTAGCGGGGGCACAGATACGCAGTATTTT. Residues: CAIRSSGGTDTQYF.

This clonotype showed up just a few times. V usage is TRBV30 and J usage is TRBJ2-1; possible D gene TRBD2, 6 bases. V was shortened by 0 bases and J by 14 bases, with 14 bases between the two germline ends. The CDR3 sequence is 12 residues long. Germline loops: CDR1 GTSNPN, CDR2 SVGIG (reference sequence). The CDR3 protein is CAWSVPPGGEFF. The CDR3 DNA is TGTGCCTGGAGTGTACCCCCGGGCGGGGAGTTCTTC.

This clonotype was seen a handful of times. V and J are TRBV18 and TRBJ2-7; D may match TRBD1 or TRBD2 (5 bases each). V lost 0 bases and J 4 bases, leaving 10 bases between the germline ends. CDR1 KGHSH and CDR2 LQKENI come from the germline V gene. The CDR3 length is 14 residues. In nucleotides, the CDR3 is TGTGCCAGCTCACCACCAAGGGACGGTTACGAGCAGTACTTC. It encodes CASSPPRDGYEQYF.

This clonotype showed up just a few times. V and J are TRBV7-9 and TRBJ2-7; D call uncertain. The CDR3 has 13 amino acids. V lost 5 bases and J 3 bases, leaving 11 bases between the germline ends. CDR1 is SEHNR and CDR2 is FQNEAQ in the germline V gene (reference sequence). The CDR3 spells CASSLGSYYEQYF. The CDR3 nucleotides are TGTGCCAGCAGCCTCGGGTCTTACTACGAGCAGTACTTC.

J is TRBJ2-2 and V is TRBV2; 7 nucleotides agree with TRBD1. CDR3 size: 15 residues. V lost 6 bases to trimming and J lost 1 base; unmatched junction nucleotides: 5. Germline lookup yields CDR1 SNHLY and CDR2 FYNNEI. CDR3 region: CASRAGTVNTGELFF. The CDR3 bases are TGTGCCAGCAGGGCCGGGACAGTGAACACCGGGGAGCTGTTTTTT.

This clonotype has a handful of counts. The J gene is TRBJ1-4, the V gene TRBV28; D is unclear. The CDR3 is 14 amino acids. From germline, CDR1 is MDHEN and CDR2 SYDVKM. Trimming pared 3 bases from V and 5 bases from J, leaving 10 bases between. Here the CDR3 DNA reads TGTGCCAGCAGTTTCTGGACGAACAATGAAAAACTGTTTTTT. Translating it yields CASSFWTNNEKLFF.

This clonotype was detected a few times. This CDR3 is CASSPDDQKGWGDYGYTF. In DNA, the CDR3 is TGCGCCAGCAGCCCCGACGACCAAAAAGGCTGGGGGGACTATGGCTACACCTTC. The V and J genes are TRBV4-3 and TRBJ1-2, with D possibly being TRBD1 (5 bases). The germline V gene has CDR1 LGHNA and CDR2 YSLEER. This CDR3 comprises 18 residues. V shed 4 bases and J shed 3 bases, with 24 bases lying between them.

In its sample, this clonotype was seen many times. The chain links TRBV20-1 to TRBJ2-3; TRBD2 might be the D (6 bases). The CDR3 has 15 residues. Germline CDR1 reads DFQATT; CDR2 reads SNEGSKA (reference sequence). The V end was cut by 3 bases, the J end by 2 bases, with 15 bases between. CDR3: CSASDGRGHTDTQYF. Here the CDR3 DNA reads TGCAGTGCTAGCGACGGGAGAGGGCACACAGATACGCAGTATTTT.

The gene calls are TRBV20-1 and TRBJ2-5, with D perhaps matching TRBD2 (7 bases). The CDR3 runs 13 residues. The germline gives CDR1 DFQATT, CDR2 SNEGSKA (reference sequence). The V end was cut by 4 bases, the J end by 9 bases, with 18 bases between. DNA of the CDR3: TGCAGTGCTACAAAGGGGGGGGGGCCGCCCCAGTACTTC. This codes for CSATKGGGPPQYF.

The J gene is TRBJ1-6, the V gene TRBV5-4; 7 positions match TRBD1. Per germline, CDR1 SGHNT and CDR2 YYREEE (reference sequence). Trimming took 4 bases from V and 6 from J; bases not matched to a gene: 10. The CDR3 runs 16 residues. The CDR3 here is CASSRSGQSLNSPLHF. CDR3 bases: TGTGCCAGCAGCCGATCGGGACAGAGTCTTAATTCACCCCTCCACTTT.

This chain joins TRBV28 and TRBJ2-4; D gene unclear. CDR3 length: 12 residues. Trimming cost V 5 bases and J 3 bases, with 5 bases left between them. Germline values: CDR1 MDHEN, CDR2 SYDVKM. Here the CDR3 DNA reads TGTGCCAGCAGTCTAAACAAAAACATTCAGTACTTC. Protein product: CASSLNKNIQYF.

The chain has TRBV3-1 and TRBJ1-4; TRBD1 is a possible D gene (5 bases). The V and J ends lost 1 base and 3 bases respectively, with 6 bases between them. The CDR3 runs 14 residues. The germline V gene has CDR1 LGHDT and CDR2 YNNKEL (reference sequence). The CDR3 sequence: CASSQGQSNEKLFF. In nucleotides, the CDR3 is TGTGCCAGCAGCCAAGGACAGTCTAATGAAAAACTGTTTTTT.

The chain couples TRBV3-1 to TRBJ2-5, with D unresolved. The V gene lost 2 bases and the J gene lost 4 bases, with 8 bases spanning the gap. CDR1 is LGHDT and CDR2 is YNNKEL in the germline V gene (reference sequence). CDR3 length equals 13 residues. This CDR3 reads CASSQHPTETQYF. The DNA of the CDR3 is TGTGCCAGCAGCCAACATCCCACAGAGACCCAGTACTTC.

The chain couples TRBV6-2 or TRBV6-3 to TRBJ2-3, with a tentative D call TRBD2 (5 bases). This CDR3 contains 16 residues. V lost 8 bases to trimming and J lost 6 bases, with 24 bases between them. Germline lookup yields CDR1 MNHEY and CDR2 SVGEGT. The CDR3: CASLGIKLTSSDTQYF. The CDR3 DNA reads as TGTGCCAGCCTCGGGATAAAGCTGACGTCCTCGGATACGCAGTATTTT.

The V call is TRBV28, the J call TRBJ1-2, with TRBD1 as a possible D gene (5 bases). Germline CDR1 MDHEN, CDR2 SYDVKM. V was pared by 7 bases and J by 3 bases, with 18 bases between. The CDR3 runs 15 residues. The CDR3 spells CASNLLGGVDYGYTF. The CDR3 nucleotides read TGTGCCAGCAACCTTTTGGGAGGGGTTGACTATGGCTACACCTTC.

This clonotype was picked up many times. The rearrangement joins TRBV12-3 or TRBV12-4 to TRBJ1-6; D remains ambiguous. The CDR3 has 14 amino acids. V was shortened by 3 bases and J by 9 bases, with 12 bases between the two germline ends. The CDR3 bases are TGTGCCAGCAGTTTTTTGGGAGGTGGTTCACCCCTCCACTTT. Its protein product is CASSFLGGGSPLHF.

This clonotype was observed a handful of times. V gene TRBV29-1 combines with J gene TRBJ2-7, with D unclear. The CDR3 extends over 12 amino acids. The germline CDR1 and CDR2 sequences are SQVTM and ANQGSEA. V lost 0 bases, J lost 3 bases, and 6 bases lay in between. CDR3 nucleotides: TGCAGCGTTGAAGACAGACTCTACGAGCAGTACTTC. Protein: CSVEDRLYEQYF.

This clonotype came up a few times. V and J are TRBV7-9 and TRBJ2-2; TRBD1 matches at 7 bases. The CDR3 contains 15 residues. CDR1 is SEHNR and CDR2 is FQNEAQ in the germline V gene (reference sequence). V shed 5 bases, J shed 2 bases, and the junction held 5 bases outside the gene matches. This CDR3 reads CASSRDSQNTGELFF. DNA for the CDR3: TGTGCCAGCAGCCGGGACAGCCAAAACACCGGGGAGCTGTTTTTT.

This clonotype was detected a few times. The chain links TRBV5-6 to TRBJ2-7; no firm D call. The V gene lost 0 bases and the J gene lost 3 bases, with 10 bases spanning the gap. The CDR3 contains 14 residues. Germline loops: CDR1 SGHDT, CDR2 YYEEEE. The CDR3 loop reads CASSLAWSSYEQYF. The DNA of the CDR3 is TGTGCCAGCAGCTTGGCCTGGTCCAGCTACGAGCAGTACTTC.

This CDR3 is CASSPDRVGTGELFF. The CDR3 DNA is TGCGCCAGCAGCCCGGACAGGGTAGGCACCGGGGAGCTGTTTTTT. The chain has TRBV5-1 and TRBJ2-2, with 8 bases matching TRBD1. CDR3 size: 15 residues. CDR1 is SGHRS and CDR2 is YFSETQ in the germline V gene. The junction had 6 bases not matched to a gene; V was cut back by 4 bases and J by 4 bases. The full variable domain, with the rest looked up from reference TRBV5-1 and TRBJ2-2, is KAGVTQTPRYLIKTRGQQVTLSCSPISGHRSVSWYQQTPGQGLQFLFEYFSETQRNKGNFPGRFSGRQFSNSRSEMNVSTLELGDSALYLCASSPDRVGTGELFFGEGSRLTVL.

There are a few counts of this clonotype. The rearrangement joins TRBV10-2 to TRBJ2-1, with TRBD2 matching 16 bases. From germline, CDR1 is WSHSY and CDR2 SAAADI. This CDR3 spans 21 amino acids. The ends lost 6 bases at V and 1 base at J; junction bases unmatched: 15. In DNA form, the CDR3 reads TGCGCCAGCAGGACGGGACTAGCGGGAGGGCCGCCAGGGGGATCCTACAATGAGCAGTTCTTC. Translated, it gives CASRTGLAGGPPGGSYNEQFF.

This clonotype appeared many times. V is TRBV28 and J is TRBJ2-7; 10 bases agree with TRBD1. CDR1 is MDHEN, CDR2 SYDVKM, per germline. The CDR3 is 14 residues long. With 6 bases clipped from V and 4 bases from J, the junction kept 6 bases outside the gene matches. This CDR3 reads CASRGTGVGYEQYF. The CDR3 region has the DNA TGTGCCAGCAGGGGGACAGGGGTTGGGTACGAGCAGTACTTC.